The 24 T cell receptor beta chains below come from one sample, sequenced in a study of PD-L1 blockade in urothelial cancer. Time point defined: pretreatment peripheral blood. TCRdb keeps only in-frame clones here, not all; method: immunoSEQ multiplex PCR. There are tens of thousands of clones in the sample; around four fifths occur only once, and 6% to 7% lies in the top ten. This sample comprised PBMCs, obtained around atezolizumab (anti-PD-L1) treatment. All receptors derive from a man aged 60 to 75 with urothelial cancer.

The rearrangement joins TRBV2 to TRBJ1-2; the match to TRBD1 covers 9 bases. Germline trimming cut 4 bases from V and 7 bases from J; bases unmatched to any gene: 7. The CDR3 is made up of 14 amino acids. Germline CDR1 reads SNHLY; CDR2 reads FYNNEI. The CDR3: CASSGGQGFSGYTF. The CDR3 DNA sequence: TGTGCCAGCAGTGGGGGACAGGGTTTTTCTGGCTACACCTTC.

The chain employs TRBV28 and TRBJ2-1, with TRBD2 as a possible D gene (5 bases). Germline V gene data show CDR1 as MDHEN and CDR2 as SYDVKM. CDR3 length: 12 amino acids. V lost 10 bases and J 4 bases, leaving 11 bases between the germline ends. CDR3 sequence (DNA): TGTGCCACAACCCGGGATTACAATGAGCAGTTCTTC. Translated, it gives CATTRDYNEQFF.

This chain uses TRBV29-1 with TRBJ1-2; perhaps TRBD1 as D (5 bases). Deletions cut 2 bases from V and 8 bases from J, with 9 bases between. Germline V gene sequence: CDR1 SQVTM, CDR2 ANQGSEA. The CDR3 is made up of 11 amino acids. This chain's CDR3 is CSVEWQGGYTF. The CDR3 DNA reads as TGCAGCGTTGAATGGCAGGGCGGCTACACCTTC. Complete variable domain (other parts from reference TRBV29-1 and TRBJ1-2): SAVISQKPSRDICQRGTSLTIQCQVDSQVTMMFWYRQQPGQSLTLIATANQGSEATYESGFVIDKFPISRPNLTFSTLTVSNMSPEDSSIYLCSVEWQGGYTFGSGTRLTVV.

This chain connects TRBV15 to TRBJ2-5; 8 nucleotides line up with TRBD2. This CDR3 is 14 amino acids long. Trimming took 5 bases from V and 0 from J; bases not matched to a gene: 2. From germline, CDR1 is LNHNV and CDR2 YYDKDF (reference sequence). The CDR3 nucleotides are TGTGCCACCAGCGACGGGGGGGACCAAGAGACCCAGTACTTC. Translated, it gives CATSDGGDQETQYF.

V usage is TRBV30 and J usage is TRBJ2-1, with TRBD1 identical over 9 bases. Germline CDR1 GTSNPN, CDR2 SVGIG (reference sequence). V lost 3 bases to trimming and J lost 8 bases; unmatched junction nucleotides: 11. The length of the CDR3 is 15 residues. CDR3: CAWRGGTGRGDEQFF. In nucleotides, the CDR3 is TGTGCCTGGAGGGGAGGGACAGGGCGGGGTGATGAGCAGTTCTTC. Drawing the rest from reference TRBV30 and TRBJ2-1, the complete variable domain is SQTIHQWPATLVQPVGSPLSLECTVEGTSNPNLYWYRQAAGRGLQLLFYSVGIGQISSEVPQNLSASRPQDRQFILSSKKLLLSDSGFYLCAWRGGTGRGDEQFFGPGTRLTVL.

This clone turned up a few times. The CDR3, as DNA: TGTGCCAGCGTAAGGGGAATTCTGACTTCAGGGGCCAACGTCCTGACTTTC. Amino acids: CASVRGILTSGANVLTF. The chain couples TRBV7-3 to TRBJ2-6, with D possibly TRBD1 on 5 matching bases. Trimming stripped 8 bases from V and 4 bases from J, with 21 bases between. This CDR3 has 17 residues. Germline-derived CDR1 and CDR2 are SGHTA and FQGTGA.

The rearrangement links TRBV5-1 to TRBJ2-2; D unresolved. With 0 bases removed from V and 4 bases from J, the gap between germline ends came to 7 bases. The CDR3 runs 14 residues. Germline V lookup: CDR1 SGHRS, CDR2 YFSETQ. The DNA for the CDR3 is TGCGCCAGCAGCTTGGGAGATGGCACCGGGGAGCTGTTTTTT. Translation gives CASSLGDGTGELFF.

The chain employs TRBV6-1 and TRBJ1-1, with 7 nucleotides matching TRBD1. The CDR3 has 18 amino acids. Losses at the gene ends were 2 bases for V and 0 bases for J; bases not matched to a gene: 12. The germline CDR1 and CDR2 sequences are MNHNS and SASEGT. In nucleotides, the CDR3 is TGTGCCAGCAGTGAAAGACCGGGACAGTCCTATATGAACACTGAAGCTTTCTTT. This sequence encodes CASSERPGQSYMNTEAFF.

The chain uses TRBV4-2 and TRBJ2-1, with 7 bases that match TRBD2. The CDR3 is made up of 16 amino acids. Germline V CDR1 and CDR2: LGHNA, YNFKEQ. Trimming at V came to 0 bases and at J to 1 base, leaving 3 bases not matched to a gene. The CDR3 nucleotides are TGTGCCAGCAGCCAAGATGGGGGGGAGTCCTACAATGAGCAGTTCTTC. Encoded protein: CASSQDGGESYNEQFF.

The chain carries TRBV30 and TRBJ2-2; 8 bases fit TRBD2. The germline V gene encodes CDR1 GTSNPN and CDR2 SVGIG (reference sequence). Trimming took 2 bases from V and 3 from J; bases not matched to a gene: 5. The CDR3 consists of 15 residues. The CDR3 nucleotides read TGTGCCTGGAGTTTGGGACTAGGGGACACCGGGGAGCTGTTTTTT. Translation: CAWSLGLGDTGELFF.

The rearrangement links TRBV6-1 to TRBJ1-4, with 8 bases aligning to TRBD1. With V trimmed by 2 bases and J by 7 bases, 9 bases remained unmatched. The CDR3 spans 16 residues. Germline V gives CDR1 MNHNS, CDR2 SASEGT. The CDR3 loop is CASSEMGAGGGEKLFF. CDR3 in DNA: TGTGCCAGCAGTGAAATGGGGGCAGGGGGCGGTGAAAAACTGTTTTTT.

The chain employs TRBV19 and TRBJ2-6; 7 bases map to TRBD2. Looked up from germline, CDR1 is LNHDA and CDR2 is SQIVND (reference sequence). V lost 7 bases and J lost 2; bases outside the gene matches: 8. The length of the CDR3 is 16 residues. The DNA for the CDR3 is TGTGCCAGTAAAGGGAGGGGCGCGGCTGGGGCCAACGTCCTGACTTTC. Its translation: CASKGRGAAGANVLTF.

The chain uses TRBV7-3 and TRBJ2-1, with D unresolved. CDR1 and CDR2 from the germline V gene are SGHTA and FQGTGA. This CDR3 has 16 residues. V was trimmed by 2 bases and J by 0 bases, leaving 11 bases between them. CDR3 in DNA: TGTGCCAGCAGCTTAGGTGACTTAAGCTCCTACAATGAGCAGTTCTTC. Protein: CASSLGDLSSYNEQFF. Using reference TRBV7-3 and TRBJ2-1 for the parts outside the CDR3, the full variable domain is GAGVSQTPSNKVTEKGKYVELRCDPISGHTALYWYRQSLGQGPEFLIYFQGTGAADDSGLPNDRFFAVRPEGSVSTLKIQRTERGDSAVYLCASSLGDLSSYNEQFFGPGTRLTVL.

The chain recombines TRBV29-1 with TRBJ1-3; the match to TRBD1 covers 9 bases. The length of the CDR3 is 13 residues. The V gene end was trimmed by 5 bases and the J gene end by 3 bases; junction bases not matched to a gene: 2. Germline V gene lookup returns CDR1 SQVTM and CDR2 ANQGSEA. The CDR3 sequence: CSVRQGGGNTIYF. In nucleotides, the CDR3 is TGCAGCGTTCGACAGGGGGGTGGAAACACCATATATTTT.

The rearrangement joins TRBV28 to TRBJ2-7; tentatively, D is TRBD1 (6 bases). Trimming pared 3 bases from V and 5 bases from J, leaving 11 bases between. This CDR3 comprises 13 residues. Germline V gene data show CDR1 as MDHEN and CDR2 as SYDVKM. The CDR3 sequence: CASSLARGDEQYF. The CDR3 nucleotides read TGTGCCAGCAGTTTGGCCAGGGGAGACGAGCAGTACTTC.

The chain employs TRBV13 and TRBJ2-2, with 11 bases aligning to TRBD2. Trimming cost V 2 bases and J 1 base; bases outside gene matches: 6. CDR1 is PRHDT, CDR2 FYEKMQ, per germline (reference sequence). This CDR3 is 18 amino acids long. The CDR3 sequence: CASSLRVGLAVNTGELFF. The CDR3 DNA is TGTGCCAGCAGCTTAAGGGTGGGACTAGCGGTGAACACCGGGGAGCTGTTTTTT.

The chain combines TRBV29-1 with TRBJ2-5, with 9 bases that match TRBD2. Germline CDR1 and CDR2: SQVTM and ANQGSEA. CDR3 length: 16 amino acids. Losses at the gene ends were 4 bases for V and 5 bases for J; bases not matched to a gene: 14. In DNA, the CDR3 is TGCAGCGTTGGAGGGTCCCTAGGCGGGGGGGCGGAGACCCAGTACTTC. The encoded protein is CSVGGSLGGGAETQYF.

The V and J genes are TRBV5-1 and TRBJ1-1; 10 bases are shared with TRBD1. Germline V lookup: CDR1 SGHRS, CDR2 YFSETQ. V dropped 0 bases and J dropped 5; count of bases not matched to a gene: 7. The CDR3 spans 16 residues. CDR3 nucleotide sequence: TGCGCCAGCAGCTTGGCAACCGGACAGGGGGGAACTGAAGCTTTCTTT. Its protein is CASSLATGQGGTEAFF.

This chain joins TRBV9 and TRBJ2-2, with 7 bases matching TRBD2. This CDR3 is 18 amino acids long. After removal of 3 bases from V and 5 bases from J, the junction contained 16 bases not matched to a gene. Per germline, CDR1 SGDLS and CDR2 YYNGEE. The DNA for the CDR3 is TGTGCCAGCAGCGCCCTCCTCCGGGACTATAGTCAGACCGGGGAGCTGTTTTTT. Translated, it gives CASSALLRDYSQTGELFF. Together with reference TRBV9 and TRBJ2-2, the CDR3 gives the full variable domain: DSGVTQTPKHLITATGQRVTLRCSPRSGDLSVYWYQQSLDQGLQFLIQYYNGEERAKGNILERFSAQQFPDLHSELNLSSLELGDSALYFCASSALLRDYSQTGELFFGEGSRLTVL.

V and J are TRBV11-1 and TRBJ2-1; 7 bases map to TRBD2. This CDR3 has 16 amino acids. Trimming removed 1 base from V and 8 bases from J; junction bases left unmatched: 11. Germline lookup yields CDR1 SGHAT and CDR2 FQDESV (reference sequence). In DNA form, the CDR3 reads TGTGCCAGCAGCTTAGGTCCCGGGGAGGGAACCCATGAGCAGTTCTTC. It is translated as CASSLGPGEGTHEQFF.

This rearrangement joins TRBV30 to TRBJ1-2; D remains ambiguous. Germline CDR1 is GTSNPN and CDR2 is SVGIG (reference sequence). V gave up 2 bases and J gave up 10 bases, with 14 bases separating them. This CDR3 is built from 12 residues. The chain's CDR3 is CAWSLVAHYYTF. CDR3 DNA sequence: TGTGCCTGGAGTTTGGTTGCGCACTACTACACCTTC.

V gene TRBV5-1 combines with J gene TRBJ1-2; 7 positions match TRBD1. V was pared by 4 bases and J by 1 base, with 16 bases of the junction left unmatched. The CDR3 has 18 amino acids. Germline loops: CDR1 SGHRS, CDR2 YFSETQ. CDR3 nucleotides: TGCGCCAGCAGCATCACCGGGACAGAGGGGAGAGGTAACTATGGCTACACCTTC. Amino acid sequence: CASSITGTEGRGNYGYTF.

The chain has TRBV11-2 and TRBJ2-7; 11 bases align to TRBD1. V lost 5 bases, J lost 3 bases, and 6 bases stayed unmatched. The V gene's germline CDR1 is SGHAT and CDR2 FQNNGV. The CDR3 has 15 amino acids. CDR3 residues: CASSIPGTGGYEQYF. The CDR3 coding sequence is TGTGCCAGCAGCATACCCGGGACAGGGGGCTACGAGCAGTACTTC. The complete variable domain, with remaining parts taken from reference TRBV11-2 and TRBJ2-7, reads EAGVAQSPRYKIIEKRQSVAFWCNPISGHATLYWYQQILGQGPKLLIQFQNNGVVDDSQLPKDRFSAERLKGVDSTLKIQPAKLEDSAVYLCASSIPGTGGYEQYFGPGTRLTVT.

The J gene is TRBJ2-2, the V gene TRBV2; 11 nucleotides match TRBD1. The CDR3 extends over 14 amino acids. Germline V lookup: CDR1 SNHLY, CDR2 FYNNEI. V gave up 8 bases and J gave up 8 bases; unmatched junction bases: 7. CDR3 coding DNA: TGTGCCAGCGGAGGACAGGGGGCGTGGGGGGAGCTGTTTTTT. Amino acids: CASGGQGAWGELFF.